This T cell receptor (beta chain) was identified in a study of lymphopenia after photon versus proton radiotherapy. Data came from immunoSEQ multiplex PCR; TCRdb stores just in-frame clones and leaves some out. The sample consists of tens of thousands of clones, over 75% of them appearing once. This clone has more than one count but fewer than ten. Its antigen is still unknown. The V end lost 5 bases, the J end lost 2 bases, and 13 bases lay between the germline ends. CDR3 length equals 14 residues. The germline V gene encodes CDR1 SGHVS and CDR2 FQNEAQ. Findings and limits, study-wide: Post-nadir TCR diversity decline inversely tracked overall survival among those who died.

The chain is built from TRBV7-8 and TRBJ2-7; D possibly uses TRBD1 or TRBD2 (5 bases each). The starting material was peripheral blood, obtained from a patient treated with photon-based radiotherapy. The sequence was collected from a man aged 40-50 years with gastric cancer. The CDR3 region is CASSRGGEPYEQYF. CDR3 bases: TGTGCCAGCAGCCGGGGCGGCGAACCCTACGAGCAGTACTTC.